This T cell receptor (beta chain) is from a study of T cell repertoires in cytomegalovirus infection. As for the study in general: Recently identified HLA-C-restricted CMV epitopes were used, and well-studied HLA-B-restricted CMV epitopes were used as well. Based on public TCR beta signatures, there were indications of CMV infection and of a matching HLA type. Findings and limits, study-wide: Carriers of CMV and the relevant HLA type were discriminated by public TCR beta frequency.

CDR1 SGHDT and CDR2 YYEEEE come from the germline V gene. The CDR3 length is 14 residues. V gave up 3 bases and J gave up 2 bases, with 12 bases separating them. Of note for this clonotype: Antigen unknown.

One entry per CDR3 protein results from TCRdb running MiXCR on the reads. This table has 380,000 or so distinct CDR3 sequences, about 35% appearing once. The chain uses TRBV5-6 and TRBJ2-7; D perhaps matches TRBD2 (5 bases). Sequencing was performed on cultured PBMCs, taken from culture after CMV antigen stimulation. The TCR was taken from a human donor in good health (CMV status not recorded). Some clones in this sample may be carry-over from other donors' samples. The CDR3 spells CASSSVPGTYEQYV. The CDR3 coding sequence is TGTGCCAGCAGCTCGGTCCCCGGGACCTACGAGCAGTACGTC.